The next 22 T cell receptor beta chains were all read from a single sample in a study of shared clonotypes between healthy human individuals. Sequencing used immunoSEQ multiplex PCR; TCRdb keeps in-frame clones, though not all of them. The sample holds nearly 750,000 clones, 72% seen once. The sequenced sample consisted of memory CD4+ T cells sorted from blood. The sample's subset: CD45RA-negative fraction. These receptors all come from a woman under 40 in good health.

In this sample, this clone turned up a few times. The chain joins TRBV25-1 to TRBJ2-7, with 9 bases lining up with TRBD1. Unmatched junction bases numbered 11, after V lost 3 bases and J lost 2 bases. CDR1 MGHDK and CDR2 SYGVNS come from the germline V gene. The CDR3 consists of 17 residues. The CDR3: CASSDNPRQGEAYEQYF. The CDR3 DNA sequence: TGTGCCAGCAGTGACAATCCTCGACAGGGGGAAGCCTACGAGCAGTACTTC.

The chain employs TRBV11-2 and TRBJ1-2; 12 positions match TRBD1. Germline V gives CDR1 SGHAT, CDR2 FQNNGV. The CDR3 spans 15 residues. The J segment lost 11 bases and the V segment lost 5 bases, leaving 12 bases of the junction unmatched. This chain's CDR3 is CASSQAGTGGLRYTF. DNA of the CDR3: TGTGCCAGCAGCCAGGCCGGGACAGGGGGCTTGCGGTACACCTTC.

The chain has TRBV19 and TRBJ1-1; no clear D. V lost 1 base, J lost 7 bases, and 13 bases lay in between. CDR3 size: 14 residues. Germline CDR1 and CDR2: LNHDA and SQIVND (reference sequence). The CDR3 DNA follows: TGTGCCAGTAGTATAGCGGCGAGGGTCGGTGAAGCTTTCTTT. Its protein product is CASSIAARVGEAFF.

This clone was recorded many times. The chain couples TRBV18 to TRBJ2-7; 13 bases map to TRBD2. CDR1 KGHSH and CDR2 LQKENI come from the germline V gene. Germline trimming cut 4 bases from V and 4 bases from J; bases unmatched to any gene: 7. The CDR3 runs 16 residues. The CDR3 DNA reads TGTGCCAGCTCACTTGGGACTAGCGGGAACATGTACGAGCAGTACTTC. Its protein product is CASSLGTSGNMYEQYF. Variable domain in full (rest from reference TRBV18 and TRBJ2-7): NAGVMQNPRHLVRRRGQEARLRCSPMKGHSHVYWYRQLPEEGLKFMVYLQKENIIDESGMPKERFSAEFPKEGPSILRIQQVVRGDSAAYFCASSLGTSGNMYEQYFGPGTRLTVT.

The chain couples TRBV18 to TRBJ2-7; D is perhaps TRBD1 (5 bases). The V and J ends lost 6 bases and 3 bases respectively, with 18 bases between them. The V gene's germline CDR1 is KGHSH and CDR2 LQKENI. The CDR3 covers 15 residues. The CDR3 nucleotides read TGTGCCAGCTCTCCTCTCGGCAGGGATTACTACGAGCAGTACTTC. Encoded protein: CASSPLGRDYYEQYF.

The V call is TRBV7-2, the J call TRBJ1-1, with no clear D. Germline V gene lookup returns CDR1 SGHTA and CDR2 FQGNSA. The V gene lost 8 bases and the J gene lost 3 bases, with 13 bases spanning the gap. This CDR3 comprises 13 residues. CDR3 loop: CASGHGWHTEAFF. The CDR3 nucleotides are TGTGCCAGCGGCCACGGGTGGCACACTGAAGCTTTCTTT. Complete variable domain (other parts from reference TRBV7-2 and TRBJ1-1): GAGVSQSPSNKVTEKGKDVELRCDPISGHTALYWYRQSLGQGLEFLIYFQGNSAPDKSGLPSDRFSAERTGGSVSTLTIQRTQQEDSAVYLCASGHGWHTEAFFGQGTRLTVV.

The V call is TRBV19, the J call TRBJ2-3; 9 nucleotides agree with TRBD2. V shed 6 bases, J shed 3 bases, and the junction held 7 bases outside the gene matches. CDR1 LNHDA and CDR2 SQIVND come from the germline V gene (reference sequence). The CDR3 spans 15 residues. The CDR3 is CASRELAGRTDTQYF. Here the CDR3 DNA reads TGTGCCAGTAGGGAGCTAGCGGGACGGACAGATACGCAGTATTTT.

The chain joins TRBV7-8 to TRBJ2-7; TRBD2 aligns across 9 bases. Unmatched junction bases numbered 7, after V lost 8 bases and J lost 2 bases. CDR3 length equals 14 residues. Germline-derived CDR1 and CDR2 are SGHVS and FQNEAQ. CDR3 in DNA: TGTGCCAGCGCGACCCTAGCGGGGACCTACGAGCAGTACTTC. Translated: CASATLAGTYEQYF.

The chain recombines TRBV18 with TRBJ2-1, with TRBD2 matching over 7 bases. Germline values: CDR1 KGHSH, CDR2 LQKENI. With 3 bases clipped from V and 0 bases from J, the junction kept 5 bases outside the gene matches. The CDR3 consists of 16 residues. The CDR3 DNA reads TGTGCCAGCTCACCGAATCCGGGGGGCTCCTACAATGAGCAGTTCTTC. Translated, it gives CASSPNPGGSYNEQFF.

CDR3 DNA: TGTGCCACCTCCGCGGCGAGCGGGAGAGAGACCCAGTACTTC. This gives the protein CATSAASGRETQYF. The chain has TRBV15 and TRBJ2-5, with 8 bases matching TRBD2. This CDR3 contains 14 residues. Germline V gene sequence: CDR1 LNHNV, CDR2 YYDKDF (reference sequence). V lost 8 bases to trimming and J lost 4 bases; unmatched junction nucleotides: 9.

This rearrangement joins TRBV27 to TRBJ2-4; D is uncertain. V lost 3 bases to trimming and J lost 0 bases, with 9 bases between them. Germline V lookup: CDR1 MNHEY, CDR2 SMNVEV (reference sequence). The CDR3 runs 15 residues. CDR3 protein: CASSLRTPAKNIQYF. The CDR3 nucleotides are TGTGCCAGCAGTTTGCGAACACCAGCCAAAAACATTCAGTACTTC.

This CDR3 is CAWSVHGGEKLFF. The CDR3 DNA follows: TGTGCCTGGAGTGTACATGGGGGTGAAAAACTGTTTTTT. This rearrangement joins TRBV30 to TRBJ1-4, with D possibly TRBD1 on 5 matching bases. The CDR3 covers 13 residues. V gave up 0 bases and J gave up 7 bases, with 9 bases separating them. Germline CDR1 reads GTSNPN; CDR2 reads SVGIG (reference sequence).

The V and J genes are TRBV23-1 and TRBJ1-5; D not resolved. TRBV23-1 is classed as an ORF, of uncertain function. The CDR3 runs to 14 residues. Trimming took off 4 bases at V and 0 bases at J, with 7 bases between the two ends. CDR3 loop: CASSRRYSNQPQHF. CDR3 bases: TGCGCCAGCAGTCGGAGATATAGCAATCAGCCCCAGCATTTT.

The chain couples TRBV2 to TRBJ2-5; 7 nucleotides match TRBD1. V lost 6 bases and J lost 5; bases outside the gene matches: 6. Germline assignment: CDR1 SNHLY and CDR2 FYNNEI. The CDR3 has 13 amino acids. The CDR3 spells CASREQGWETQYF. CDR3 nucleotide sequence: TGTGCCAGCAGGGAACAGGGGTGGGAGACCCAGTACTTC.

There are a few counts of this clone. The chain is built from TRBV27 and TRBJ1-1; TRBD1 matches 7 bases. With V trimmed by 7 bases and J by 5 bases, 7 bases remained unmatched. The CDR3 contains 13 residues. The V gene's germline CDR1 is MNHEY and CDR2 SMNVEV (reference sequence). This CDR3 is CASIDRVGTEAFF. The CDR3 bases are TGTGCCAGCATCGACAGGGTGGGGACTGAAGCTTTCTTT.

The chain combines TRBV28 with TRBJ2-1, with 13 positions matching TRBD2. After removal of 6 bases from V and 10 bases from J, the junction contained 12 bases not matched to a gene. The germline CDR1 and CDR2 sequences are MDHEN and SYDVKM. This CDR3 contains 16 residues. The CDR3 region is CASSQVGLAGRWEQFF. The CDR3 region has the DNA TGTGCCAGCAGCCAAGTGGGACTAGCGGGAAGGTGGGAGCAGTTCTTC. Combining the CDR3 with reference TRBV28 and TRBJ2-1 gives the whole variable domain DVKVTQSSRYLVKRTGEKVFLECVQDMDHENMFWYRQDPGLGLRLIYFSYDVKMKEKGDIPEGYSVSREKKERFSLILESASTNQTSMYLCASSQVGLAGRWEQFFGPGTRLTVL.

This chain connects TRBV7-2 to TRBJ1-2, with 9 bases that match TRBD1. The V gene end was trimmed by 7 bases and the J gene end by 8 bases; junction bases not matched to a gene: 11. CDR1 and CDR2 (germline): SGHTA, FQGNSA. The CDR3 consists of 14 residues. Written as DNA, the CDR3 is TGTGCCAGCACCTATCCGGGACAGGGTAGGGGCTACACCTTC. Residues: CASTYPGQGRGYTF.

This clone was picked up one time. The gene calls are TRBV7-9 and TRBJ1-1; possibly TRBD1 for D (6 bases). Germline V gene sequence: CDR1 SEHNR, CDR2 FQNEAQ (reference sequence). Trimming pared 3 bases from V and 7 bases from J, leaving 15 bases between. The CDR3 covers 14 residues. CDR3 sequence reads: CASSFSGRGFEAFF. Here the CDR3 DNA reads TGTGCCAGCAGCTTCTCCGGGAGGGGGTTTGAAGCTTTCTTT.

The chain couples TRBV5-4 to TRBJ1-2; TRBD1 aligns across 7 bases. This CDR3 is 17 amino acids long. Losses at the gene ends were 4 bases for V and 1 base for J; bases not matched to a gene: 13. Per germline, CDR1 SGHNT and CDR2 YYREEE (reference sequence). The CDR3 nucleotides read TGTGCCAGCAGCCCTCCGGGACAGATCTCCTTTAACTATGGCTACACCTTC. Translation gives CASSPPGQISFNYGYTF.

The J gene is TRBJ1-5, the V gene TRBV6-1; no clear D. The CDR3 contains 13 residues. Germline V lookup: CDR1 MNHNS, CDR2 SASEGT. Trimming pared 7 bases from V and 1 base from J, leaving 8 bases between. The CDR3, as DNA: TGTGCCAGCATGTGGGTCAGCAATCAGCCCCAGCATTTT. Translated: CASMWVSNQPQHF.

The chain joins TRBV4-2 to TRBJ2-1; D ambiguous. The CDR3 covers 12 residues. Deletions cut 5 bases from V and 6 bases from J, with 8 bases between. The germline V gene has CDR1 LGHNA and CDR2 YNFKEQ. The CDR3 DNA is TGTGCCAGCAGCACCTATATCAATGAGCAGTTCTTC. Its protein product is CASSTYINEQFF.

This sequence joins TRBV7-2 and TRBJ2-7, with D unresolved. Trimming removed 2 bases at V and 6 bases at J, with 14 bases between. The CDR3 runs 14 residues. CDR1 and CDR2 from the germline V gene are SGHTA and FQGNSA. CDR3 DNA sequence: TGTGCCAGCAGCTTAAGGTCTCCCCCTGGCGAGCAGTACTTC. It yields the protein CASSLRSPPGEQYF.